A selection of T cell receptor beta chains follows, all from one sample in a study of blood T cell repertoires in COVID-19. Measured with immunoSEQ multiplex PCR; TCRdb has only the in-frame clones, and not every one. This table holds 310,000 or so clones, around 87% found once. Material: peripheral blood. The origin of the receptors is a man over 45 with active or convalescent COVID-19. Both conserved end residues are part of each CDR3. The D gene is left open where the match is weak. Rows give clone size only sometimes, using once, few, many, or a class for an expanded clone.

cdr3_length: 12; clone_size: -; j_call: TRBJ2-5; v_call: TRBV6-5; d_call: -; cdr3_aa: CASQGVLETQYF
cdr3_length: 19; clone_size: once; j_call: TRBJ2-3; v_call: TRBV27; d_call: TRBD2; cdr3_aa: CASSLSSLAGGIVTDTQYF
cdr3_length: 13; clone_size: few; j_call: TRBJ1-5; v_call: TRBV19; d_call: -; cdr3_aa: CASTPGGRQPQHF
cdr3_length: 16; clone_size: once; j_call: TRBJ1-2; v_call: TRBV25-1; d_call: TRBD1; cdr3_aa: CASSETGTGGNYGYTF
cdr3_length: 17; clone_size: once; j_call: TRBJ2-2; v_call: TRBV11-2; d_call: -; cdr3_aa: CASSLGTFKQITGELFF
cdr3_length: 15; clone_size: -; j_call: TRBJ1-5; v_call: TRBV18; d_call: TRBD1; cdr3_aa: CASSPGTGGNQPQHF
cdr3_length: 15; clone_size: few; j_call: TRBJ1-5; v_call: TRBV28; d_call: TRBD1; cdr3_aa: CASSYPGQLNQPQHF
cdr3_length: 12; clone_size: -; j_call: TRBJ1-1; v_call: TRBV7-3; d_call: TRBD1; cdr3_aa: CASSSTGGLAFF
cdr3_length: 16; clone_size: few; j_call: TRBJ1-1; v_call: TRBV6-2/TRBV6-3; d_call: -; cdr3_aa: CASSNGVFLGNTEAFF
cdr3_length: 13; clone_size: -; j_call: TRBJ1-2; v_call: TRBV28; d_call: -; cdr3_aa: CASSLQGSYGYTF
cdr3_length: 16; clone_size: -; j_call: TRBJ1-6; v_call: TRBV9; d_call: -; cdr3_aa: CASSAAVGSNNSPLHF
cdr3_length: 14; clone_size: -; j_call: TRBJ2-7; v_call: TRBV5-1; d_call: -; cdr3_aa: CASSLVGVAYEQYF
cdr3_length: 15; clone_size: -; j_call: TRBJ2-1; v_call: TRBV11-2; d_call: -; cdr3_aa: CASSLSPWANNEQFF
cdr3_length: 14; clone_size: once; j_call: TRBJ2-7; v_call: TRBV21-1; d_call: -; cdr3_aa: CASSPTGLSVEQYF
cdr3_length: 13; clone_size: once; j_call: TRBJ2-7; v_call: TRBV11-2; d_call: -; cdr3_aa: CASSRQEKVEQYF
cdr3_length: 14; clone_size: -; j_call: TRBJ2-7; v_call: TRBV6-5; d_call: TRBD2; cdr3_aa: CASSYSKRDYEQYF
cdr3_length: 15; clone_size: once; j_call: TRBJ2-2; v_call: TRBV7-3; d_call: -; cdr3_aa: CASSLTAAVPGELFF
cdr3_length: 14; clone_size: -; j_call: TRBJ2-2; v_call: TRBV28; d_call: TRBD2; cdr3_aa: CASVAGAITGELFF
cdr3_length: 15; clone_size: -; j_call: TRBJ1-1; v_call: TRBV6-2/TRBV6-3; d_call: -; cdr3_aa: CASSYSMRQNTEAFF
cdr3_length: 14; clone_size: -; j_call: TRBJ1-4; v_call: TRBV2; d_call: -; cdr3_aa: CASSAARSNEKLFF
cdr3_length: 16; clone_size: once; j_call: TRBJ2-3; v_call: TRBV11-3; d_call: TRBD2; cdr3_aa: CASSQGLAGAGDTQYF
cdr3_length: 16; clone_size: -; j_call: TRBJ2-4; v_call: TRBV3-1/TRBV3-2; d_call: -; cdr3_aa: CASSQRGGWGQNIQYF
cdr3_length: 15; clone_size: -; j_call: TRBJ2-1; v_call: TRBV3-1/TRBV3-2; d_call: TRBD2; cdr3_aa: CASSQNSGNNNEQFF
cdr3_length: 18; clone_size: -; j_call: TRBJ2-1; v_call: TRBV4-1; d_call: TRBD2; cdr3_aa: CASSRTRTSGSSYNEQFF
cdr3_length: 15; clone_size: -; j_call: TRBJ1-6; v_call: TRBV5-4; d_call: -; cdr3_aa: CASSVQGSENSPLHF
cdr3_length: 14; clone_size: -; j_call: TRBJ1-1; v_call: TRBV6-2/TRBV6-3; d_call: TRBD1; cdr3_aa: CASSRDRGDTEAFF
cdr3_length: 15; clone_size: once; j_call: TRBJ1-1; v_call: TRBV6-5; d_call: -; cdr3_aa: CASSPRTGSVTEAFF
cdr3_length: 15; clone_size: -; j_call: TRBJ1-2; v_call: TRBV7-2; d_call: TRBD1; cdr3_aa: CASSLDGQGGYGYTF
cdr3_length: 16; clone_size: -; j_call: TRBJ1-1; v_call: TRBV4-3; d_call: TRBD1; cdr3_aa: CASSQDRTGLSTEAFF
cdr3_length: 13; clone_size: -; j_call: TRBJ1-2; v_call: TRBV7-2; d_call: TRBD1; cdr3_aa: CASSSRGHYGYTF
cdr3_length: 16; clone_size: -; j_call: TRBJ1-1; v_call: TRBV7-3; d_call: -; cdr3_aa: CASSLSGQVENTEAFF
cdr3_length: 17; clone_size: -; j_call: TRBJ1-2; v_call: TRBV19; d_call: TRBD1; cdr3_aa: CASSPKSLTGENYGYTF
cdr3_length: 13; clone_size: -; j_call: TRBJ2-3; v_call: TRBV18; d_call: TRBD1; cdr3_aa: CASSSGQTDTQYF
cdr3_length: 12; clone_size: -; j_call: TRBJ1-2; v_call: TRBV29-1; d_call: -; cdr3_aa: CSVERGLYGYTF
cdr3_length: 16; clone_size: once; j_call: TRBJ1-2; v_call: TRBV7-9; d_call: TRBD1; cdr3_aa: CASSLALRDRDDGYTF
cdr3_length: 15; clone_size: -; j_call: TRBJ1-6; v_call: TRBV7-9; d_call: -; cdr3_aa: CASSLRGRGGSPLHF
cdr3_length: 16; clone_size: -; j_call: TRBJ1-1; v_call: TRBV3-1/TRBV3-2; d_call: -; cdr3_aa: CASSLRGREVNTEAFF
cdr3_length: 14; clone_size: -; j_call: TRBJ2-7; v_call: TRBV28; d_call: -; cdr3_aa: CASSLLTPGYEQYF
cdr3_length: 15; clone_size: -; j_call: TRBJ2-1; v_call: TRBV19; d_call: TRBD1; cdr3_aa: CASSIGQGRGNEQFF
cdr3_length: 13; clone_size: -; j_call: TRBJ2-5; v_call: TRBV5-1; d_call: -; cdr3_aa: CASSRVVQETQYF
cdr3_length: 11; clone_size: -; j_call: TRBJ1-6; v_call: TRBV20-1; d_call: -; cdr3_aa: CSAPQGNTLHF
cdr3_length: 12; clone_size: -; j_call: TRBJ1-5; v_call: TRBV28; d_call: -; cdr3_aa: CASSLRGQPQHF
cdr3_length: 15; clone_size: -; j_call: TRBJ1-6; v_call: TRBV25-1; d_call: TRBD1; cdr3_aa: CASSVSGQGNSPLHF
cdr3_length: 15; clone_size: -; j_call: TRBJ1-2; v_call: TRBV7-9; d_call: TRBD1; cdr3_aa: CASSPGTGALYGYTF
cdr3_length: 13; clone_size: -; j_call: TRBJ1-1; v_call: TRBV12-3/TRBV12-4; d_call: TRBD1; cdr3_aa: CASRGTGRAEAFF
cdr3_length: 13; clone_size: -; j_call: TRBJ2-1; v_call: TRBV15; d_call: TRBD2; cdr3_aa: CATRASGSDEQFF
cdr3_length: 14; clone_size: once; j_call: TRBJ2-3; v_call: TRBV7-3; d_call: -; cdr3_aa: CASSRGTVTDTQYF
cdr3_length: 17; clone_size: -; j_call: TRBJ2-2; v_call: TRBV3-1/TRBV3-2; d_call: TRBD2; cdr3_aa: CASSQERSGRILGELFF
cdr3_length: 17; clone_size: -; j_call: TRBJ1-2; v_call: TRBV7-9; d_call: -; cdr3_aa: CASSLYRGTSRDYGYTF
cdr3_length: 16; clone_size: -; j_call: TRBJ1-3; v_call: TRBV6-2/TRBV6-3; d_call: TRBD1; cdr3_aa: CASSYSRTGLGNTIYF
cdr3_length: 16; clone_size: -; j_call: TRBJ1-6; v_call: TRBV7-2; d_call: -; cdr3_aa: CASSLVRSYGVSPLHF
cdr3_length: 13; clone_size: -; j_call: TRBJ1-1; v_call: TRBV18; d_call: -; cdr3_aa: CASSGERNTEAFF
cdr3_length: 13; clone_size: few; j_call: TRBJ1-1; v_call: TRBV28; d_call: -; cdr3_aa: CASSLIGGIEAFF
cdr3_length: 14; clone_size: -; j_call: TRBJ1-5; v_call: TRBV6-5; d_call: -; cdr3_aa: CASSRDRLNQPQHF
cdr3_length: 15; clone_size: -; j_call: TRBJ1-2; v_call: TRBV6-2/TRBV6-3; d_call: TRBD1; cdr3_aa: CASSYWARGNYGYTF
cdr3_length: 13; clone_size: once; j_call: TRBJ2-1; v_call: TRBV27; d_call: TRBD1; cdr3_aa: CASSLGQRSEQFF
cdr3_length: 15; clone_size: -; j_call: TRBJ2-1; v_call: TRBV4-3; d_call: TRBD2; cdr3_aa: CASSLTSGADNEQFF
cdr3_length: 15; clone_size: -; j_call: TRBJ2-2; v_call: TRBV15; d_call: -; cdr3_aa: CATSKGGRETGELFF
cdr3_length: 12; clone_size: once; j_call: TRBJ1-1; v_call: TRBV6-6; d_call: -; cdr3_aa: CASSYLDMEAFF
cdr3_length: 14; clone_size: -; j_call: TRBJ1-2; v_call: TRBV10-2; d_call: TRBD1; cdr3_aa: CASSEIQGYYGYTF